This T cell receptor (beta chain) was captured in a study of vaccination effects on CD4 cells after COVID-19. Study-level information: Sampling occurred a median 72 days post second dose, range 14 to 241. Study outcomes and limitations: In healthy vaccinees, only 1 of 255 vaccine-induced clones cross-reacted with common cold coronaviruses. Vaccine- and infection-induced clones showed marked clonal contraction late following vaccination.

Comments on this clone: What it binds is unknown.

Profiled with immunoSEQ multiplex PCR; TCRdb holds only in-frame clones, not every one. The sample includes about 69,000 clones, roughly three quarters of them seen just once. ViraFEST used viral peptide pools to expand antigen-specific CD4+ T cells before sequencing. A 10-day culture period preceded the isolation of CD4+ T cells. BNT162b2 vaccine or mRNA-1273 vaccine was given to participants in two doses. PBMC were cultured at under 2.5 million per well with around 9.2 IU/ml IL-2 and 9 to 10 ug/ml peptides. This TCR derives from a human donor who received a COVID-19 vaccine. The sequences come from CD4+ T cells from PBMCs cultured with HCoV-OC43 spike peptides, collected after COVID-19 vaccination. Subset meaning: HCoV-OC43 spike overlapping peptide pool stimulation.

The CDR3 loop is CASSLVSTTTSYNEQFF. The CDR3 nucleotides are TGCGCCAGCAGCTTGGTATCGACGACCACATCCTACAATGAGCAGTTCTTC. V gene TRBV5-1 combines with J gene TRBJ2-1; no clear D gene. Germline V gene lookup returns CDR1 SGHRS and CDR2 YFSETQ. Deletions cut 0 bases from V and 1 base from J, with 14 bases between. The CDR3 totals 17 residues.